This TCR beta chain was sequenced during a study of shared clonotypes between healthy human individuals. Libraries were prepared by immunoSEQ multiplex PCR; TCRdb keeps only in-frame clonotypes and omits some of them. This table has 1.4 million or so clones, 98% to 99% appearing once. This clonotype was obtained from a man under 40 in good health. Sequenced sample: naive CD4+ T cells sorted from blood. Subset of the sample: CD45RA+ positively selected.

CDR3 DNA: TGTGCCAGCAGTGCCGCCCATCTAGAATGGACCGGGGAGCTGTTTTTT. Translated, it gives CASSAAHLEWTGELFF. V and J are TRBV28 and TRBJ2-2; D ambiguous. The germline V and J ends were trimmed by 5 bases and 5 bases, with 18 bases remaining between them. Germline CDR1 is MDHEN and CDR2 is SYDVKM. The CDR3 runs to 16 residues.